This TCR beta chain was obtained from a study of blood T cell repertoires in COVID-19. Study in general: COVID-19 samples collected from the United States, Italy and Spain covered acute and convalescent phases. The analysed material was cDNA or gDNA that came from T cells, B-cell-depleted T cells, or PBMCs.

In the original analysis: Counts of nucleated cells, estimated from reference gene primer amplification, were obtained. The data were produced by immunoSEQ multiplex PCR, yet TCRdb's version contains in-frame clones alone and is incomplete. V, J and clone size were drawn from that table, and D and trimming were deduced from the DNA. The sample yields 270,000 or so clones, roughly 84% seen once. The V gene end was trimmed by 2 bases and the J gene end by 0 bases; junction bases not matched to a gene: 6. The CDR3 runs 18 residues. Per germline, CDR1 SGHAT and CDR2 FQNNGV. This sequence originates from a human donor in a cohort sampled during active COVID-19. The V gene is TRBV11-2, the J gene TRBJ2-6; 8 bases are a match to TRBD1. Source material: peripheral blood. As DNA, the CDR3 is TGTGCCAGCAGCTTACGGCAGGGGGCCCCCTCTGGGGCCAACGTCCTGACTTTC. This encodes CASSLRQGAPSGANVLTF.